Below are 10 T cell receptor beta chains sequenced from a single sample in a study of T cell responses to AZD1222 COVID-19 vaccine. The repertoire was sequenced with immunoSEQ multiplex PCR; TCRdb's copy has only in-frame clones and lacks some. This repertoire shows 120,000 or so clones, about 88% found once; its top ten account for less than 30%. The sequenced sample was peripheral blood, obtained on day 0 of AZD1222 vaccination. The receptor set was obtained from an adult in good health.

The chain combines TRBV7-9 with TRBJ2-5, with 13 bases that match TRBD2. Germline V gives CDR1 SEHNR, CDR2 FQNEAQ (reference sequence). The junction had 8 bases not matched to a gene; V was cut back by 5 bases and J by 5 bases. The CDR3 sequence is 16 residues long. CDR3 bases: TGTGCCAGCAGCCCGACTAGCGGGAGGCCCTGGGAGACCCAGTACTTC. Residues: CASSPTSGRPWETQYF.

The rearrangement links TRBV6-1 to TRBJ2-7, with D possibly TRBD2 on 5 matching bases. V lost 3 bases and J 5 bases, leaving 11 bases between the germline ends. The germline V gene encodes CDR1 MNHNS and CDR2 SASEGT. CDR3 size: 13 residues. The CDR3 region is CASSDRGFDEQYF. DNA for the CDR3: TGTGCCAGCAGTGACCGGGGTTTCGACGAGCAGTACTTC.

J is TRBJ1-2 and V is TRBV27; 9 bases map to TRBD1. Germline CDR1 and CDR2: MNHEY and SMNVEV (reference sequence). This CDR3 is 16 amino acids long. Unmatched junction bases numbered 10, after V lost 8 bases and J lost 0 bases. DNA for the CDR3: TGTGCCAGCGCTGAATATGACAGGGGGGCTAACTATGGCTACACCTTC. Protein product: CASAEYDRGANYGYTF.

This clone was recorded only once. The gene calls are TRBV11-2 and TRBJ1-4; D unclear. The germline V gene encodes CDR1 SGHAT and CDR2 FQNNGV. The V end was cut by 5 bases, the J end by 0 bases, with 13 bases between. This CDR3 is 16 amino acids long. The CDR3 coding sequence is TGTGCCAGCAGCCTCCGGACGGATCCAACTAATGAAAAACTGTTTTTT. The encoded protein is CASSLRTDPTNEKLFF.

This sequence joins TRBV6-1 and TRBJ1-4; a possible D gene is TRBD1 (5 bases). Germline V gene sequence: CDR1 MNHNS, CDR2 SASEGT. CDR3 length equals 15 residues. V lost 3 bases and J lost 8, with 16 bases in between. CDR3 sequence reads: CASSDPGPTTEKLFF. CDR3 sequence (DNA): TGTGCCAGCAGTGACCCGGGACCCACGACGGAAAAACTGTTTTTT.

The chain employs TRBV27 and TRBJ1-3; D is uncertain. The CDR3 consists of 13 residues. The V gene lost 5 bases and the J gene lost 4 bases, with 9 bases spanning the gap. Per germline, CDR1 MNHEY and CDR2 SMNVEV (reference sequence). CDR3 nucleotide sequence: TGTGCCAGCAGTACCACCCTAGGAAACACCATATATTTT. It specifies CASSTTLGNTIYF.

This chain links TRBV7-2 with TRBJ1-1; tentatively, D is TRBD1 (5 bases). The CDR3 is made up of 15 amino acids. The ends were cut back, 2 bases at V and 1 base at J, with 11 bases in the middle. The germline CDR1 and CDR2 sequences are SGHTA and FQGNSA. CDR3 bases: TGTGCCAGCAGCTTACAGGGCGTGGAGAACACTGAAGCTTTCTTT. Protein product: CASSLQGVENTEAFF.

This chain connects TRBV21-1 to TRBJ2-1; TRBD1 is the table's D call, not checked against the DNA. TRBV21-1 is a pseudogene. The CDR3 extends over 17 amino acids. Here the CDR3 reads CASSKVGATGLYNEQFF. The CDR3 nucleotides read TGTGCCAGCAGCAAAGTGGGTGCGACAGGGCTGTACAATGAGCAGTTCTTC.

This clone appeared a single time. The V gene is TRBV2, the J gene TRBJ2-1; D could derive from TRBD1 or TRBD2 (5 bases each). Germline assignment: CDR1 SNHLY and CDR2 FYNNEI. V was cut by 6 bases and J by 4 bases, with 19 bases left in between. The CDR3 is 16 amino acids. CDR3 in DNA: TGTGCCAGCAGAAGCCTGAAGGGGAGCGGTTACAATGAGCAGTTCTTC. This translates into CASRSLKGSGYNEQFF.

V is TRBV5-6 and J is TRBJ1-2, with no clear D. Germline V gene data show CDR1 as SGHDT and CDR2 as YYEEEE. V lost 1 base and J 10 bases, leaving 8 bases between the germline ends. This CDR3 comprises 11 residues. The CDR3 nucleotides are TGTGCCAGCAGCTTGCTTAGGAACTACACCTTC. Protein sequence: CASSLLRNYTF.